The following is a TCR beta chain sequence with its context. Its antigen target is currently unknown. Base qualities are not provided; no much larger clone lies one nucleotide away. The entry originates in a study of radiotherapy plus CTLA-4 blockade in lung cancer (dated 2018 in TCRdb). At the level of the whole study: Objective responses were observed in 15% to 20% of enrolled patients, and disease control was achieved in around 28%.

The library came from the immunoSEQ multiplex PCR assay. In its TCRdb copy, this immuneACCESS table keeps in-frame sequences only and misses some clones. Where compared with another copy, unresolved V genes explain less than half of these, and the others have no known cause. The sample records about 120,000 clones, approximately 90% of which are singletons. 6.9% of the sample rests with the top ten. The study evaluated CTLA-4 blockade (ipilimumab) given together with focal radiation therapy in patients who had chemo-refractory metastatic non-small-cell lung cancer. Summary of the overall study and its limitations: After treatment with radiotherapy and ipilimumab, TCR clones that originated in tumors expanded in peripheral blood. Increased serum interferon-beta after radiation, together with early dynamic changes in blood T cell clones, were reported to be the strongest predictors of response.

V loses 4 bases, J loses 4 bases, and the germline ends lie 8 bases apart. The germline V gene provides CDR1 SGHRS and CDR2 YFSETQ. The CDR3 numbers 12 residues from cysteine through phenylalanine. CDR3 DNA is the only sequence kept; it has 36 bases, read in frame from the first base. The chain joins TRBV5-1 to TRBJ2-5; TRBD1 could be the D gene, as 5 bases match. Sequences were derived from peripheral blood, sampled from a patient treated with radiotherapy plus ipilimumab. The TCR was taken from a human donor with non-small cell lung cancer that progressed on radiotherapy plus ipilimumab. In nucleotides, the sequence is TGCGCCAGCAGCAGACAGAGAGAGACCCAGTACTTC. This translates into CASSRQRETQYF.